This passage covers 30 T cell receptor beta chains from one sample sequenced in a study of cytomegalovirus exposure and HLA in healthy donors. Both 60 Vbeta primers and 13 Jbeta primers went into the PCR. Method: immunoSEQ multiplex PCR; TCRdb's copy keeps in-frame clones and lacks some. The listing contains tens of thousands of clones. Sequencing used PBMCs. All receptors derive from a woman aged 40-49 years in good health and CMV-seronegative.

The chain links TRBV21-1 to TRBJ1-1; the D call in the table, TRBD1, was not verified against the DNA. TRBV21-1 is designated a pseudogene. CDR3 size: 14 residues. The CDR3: CASNLGQGDTEAFF. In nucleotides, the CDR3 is TGTGCCAGCAACCTTGGACAGGGAGACACTGAAGCTTTCTTT.

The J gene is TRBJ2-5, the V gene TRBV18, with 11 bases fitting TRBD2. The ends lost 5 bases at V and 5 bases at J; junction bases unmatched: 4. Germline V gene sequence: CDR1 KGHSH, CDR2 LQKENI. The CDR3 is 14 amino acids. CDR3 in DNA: TGTGCCAGCTCAGCTAGCGGGGGGAAGGAGACCCAGTACTTC. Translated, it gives CASSASGGKETQYF.

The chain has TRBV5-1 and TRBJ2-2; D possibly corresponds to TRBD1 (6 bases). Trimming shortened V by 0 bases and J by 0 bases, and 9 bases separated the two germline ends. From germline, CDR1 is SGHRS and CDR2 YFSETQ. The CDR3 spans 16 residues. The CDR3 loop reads CASSLADRPNTGELFF. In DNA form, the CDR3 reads TGCGCCAGCAGCTTGGCCGACAGGCCGAACACCGGGGAGCTGTTTTTT.

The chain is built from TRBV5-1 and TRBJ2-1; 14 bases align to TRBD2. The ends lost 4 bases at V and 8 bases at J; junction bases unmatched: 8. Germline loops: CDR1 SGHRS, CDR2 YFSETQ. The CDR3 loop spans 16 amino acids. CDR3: CASSQGTSGGRDEQFF. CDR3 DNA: TGCGCCAGCAGCCAGGGGACTAGCGGGGGTCGGGATGAGCAGTTCTTC.

The CDR3 region has the DNA TGCGCCAGCAGCGGGGCGTCACTCACTGACTACACCTTC. Its protein product is CASSGASLTDYTF. V is TRBV5-1 and J is TRBJ1-2; D perhaps matches TRBD1 (5 bases). The CDR3 spans 13 residues. CDR1 is SGHRS and CDR2 is YFSETQ in the germline V gene. Trimming left V 4 bases short and J 10 bases short, with 17 bases between.

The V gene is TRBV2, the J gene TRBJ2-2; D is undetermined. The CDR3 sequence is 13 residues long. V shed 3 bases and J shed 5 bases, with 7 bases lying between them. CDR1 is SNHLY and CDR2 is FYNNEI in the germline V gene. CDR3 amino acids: CASSERQTGELFF. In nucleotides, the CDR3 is TGTGCCAGCAGTGAGCGGCAGACCGGGGAGCTGTTTTTT.

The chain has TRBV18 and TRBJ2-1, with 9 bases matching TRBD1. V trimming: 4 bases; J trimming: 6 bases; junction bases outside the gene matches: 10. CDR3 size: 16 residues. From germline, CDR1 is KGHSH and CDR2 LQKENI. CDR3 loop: CASSLQSGTGSNEQFF. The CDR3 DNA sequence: TGTGCCAGCTCACTCCAATCCGGGACAGGGAGCAATGAGCAGTTCTTC.

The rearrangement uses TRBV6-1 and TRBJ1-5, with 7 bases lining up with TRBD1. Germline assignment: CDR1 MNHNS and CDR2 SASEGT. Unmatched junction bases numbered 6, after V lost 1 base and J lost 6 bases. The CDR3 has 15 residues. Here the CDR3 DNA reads TGTGCCAGCAGTGAAGGCGGACAGGTTTTTCAGCCCCAGCATTTT. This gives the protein CASSEGGQVFQPQHF.

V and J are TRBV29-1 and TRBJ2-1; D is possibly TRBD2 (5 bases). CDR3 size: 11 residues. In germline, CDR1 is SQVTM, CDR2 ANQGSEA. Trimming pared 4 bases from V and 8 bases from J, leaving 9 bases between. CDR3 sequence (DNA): TGCAGCGTTGGGGGAGCACATGAGCAGTTCTTC. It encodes CSVGGAHEQFF.

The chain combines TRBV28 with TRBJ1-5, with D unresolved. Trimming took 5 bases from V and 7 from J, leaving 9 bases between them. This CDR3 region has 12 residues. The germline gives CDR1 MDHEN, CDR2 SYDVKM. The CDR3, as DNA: TGTGCCAGCAGTGTCATCTACCAGCCCCAGCATTTT. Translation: CASSVIYQPQHF.

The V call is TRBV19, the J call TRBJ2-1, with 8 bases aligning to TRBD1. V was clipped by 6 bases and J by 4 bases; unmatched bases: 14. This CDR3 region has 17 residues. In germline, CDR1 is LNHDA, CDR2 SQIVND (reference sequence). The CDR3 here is CASSRGTGVSGYNEQFF. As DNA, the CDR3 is TGTGCCAGTAGCAGAGGGACAGGTGTTTCGGGGTACAATGAGCAGTTCTTC.

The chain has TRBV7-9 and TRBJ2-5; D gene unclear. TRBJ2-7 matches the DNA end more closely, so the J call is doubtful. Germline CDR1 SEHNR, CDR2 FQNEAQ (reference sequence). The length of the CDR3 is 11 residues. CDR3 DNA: TGTGCCAGCAGCTTGAACTACGAGCAGTACTTC. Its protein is CASSLNYEQYF.

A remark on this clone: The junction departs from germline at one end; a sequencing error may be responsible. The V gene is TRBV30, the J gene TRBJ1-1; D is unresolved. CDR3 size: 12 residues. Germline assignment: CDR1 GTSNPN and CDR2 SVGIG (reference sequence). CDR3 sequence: CAWSDLNAEDFF. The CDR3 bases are TGTGCCTGGAGTGACTTAAATGCTGAAGATTTCTTT.

In nucleotides, the CDR3 is TGTGCCAGCAGCACCGACAGGGGCGAGGCACCCCTCCACTTT. Translated, it gives CASSTDRGEAPLHF. The chain is built from TRBV27 and TRBJ1-6; 8 nucleotides match TRBD1. The CDR3 extends over 14 amino acids. Germline V gives CDR1 MNHEY, CDR2 SMNVEV (reference sequence). V dropped 6 bases and J dropped 11; count of bases not matched to a gene: 9.

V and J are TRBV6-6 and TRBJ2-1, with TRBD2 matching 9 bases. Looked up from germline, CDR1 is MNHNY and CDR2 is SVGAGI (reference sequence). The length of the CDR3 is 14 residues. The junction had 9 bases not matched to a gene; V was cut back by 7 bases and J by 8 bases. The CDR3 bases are TGTGCCAGCACCCCGCTAGCGGGGTCGGATGAGCAGTTCTTC. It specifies CASTPLAGSDEQFF.

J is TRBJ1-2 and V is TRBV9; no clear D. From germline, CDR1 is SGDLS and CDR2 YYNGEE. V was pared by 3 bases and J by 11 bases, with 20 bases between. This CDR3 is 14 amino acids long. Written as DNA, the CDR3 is TGTGCCAGCAGCGCACCTCCTCTGGTGGCGGGGTACACCTTC. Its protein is CASSAPPLVAGYTF.

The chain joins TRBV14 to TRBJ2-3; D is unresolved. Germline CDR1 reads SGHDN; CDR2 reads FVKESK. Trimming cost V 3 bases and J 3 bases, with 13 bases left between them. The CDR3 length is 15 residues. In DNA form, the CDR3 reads TGTGCCAGCAGCCACGGTCAGGCAAGGACAGATACGCAGTATTTT. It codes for CASSHGQARTDTQYF.

CDR3 sequence (DNA): TGCAGCGTTGAGGCGGGGGGGCCCGAGACCCAGTACTTC. Translating it yields CSVEAGGPETQYF. V is TRBV29-1 and J is TRBJ2-5; TRBD2 agrees at 9 bases. The CDR3 runs 13 residues. With V trimmed by 3 bases and J by 5 bases, 4 bases remained unmatched. Germline V gene lookup returns CDR1 SQVTM and CDR2 ANQGSEA.

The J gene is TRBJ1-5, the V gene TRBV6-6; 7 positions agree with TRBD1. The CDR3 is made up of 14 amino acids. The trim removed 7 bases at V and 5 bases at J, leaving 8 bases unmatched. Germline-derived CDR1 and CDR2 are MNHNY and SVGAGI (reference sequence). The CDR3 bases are TGTGCCAGCAACCCGGGACAGCACTATCAGCCCCAGCATTTT. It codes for CASNPGQHYQPQHF.

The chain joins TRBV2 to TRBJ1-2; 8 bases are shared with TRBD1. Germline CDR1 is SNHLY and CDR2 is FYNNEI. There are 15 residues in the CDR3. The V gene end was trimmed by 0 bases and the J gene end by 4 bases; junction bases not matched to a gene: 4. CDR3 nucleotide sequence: TGTGCCAGCAGTGAAGCTCGGACAGGGATCTATGGCTACACCTTC. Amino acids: CASSEARTGIYGYTF.

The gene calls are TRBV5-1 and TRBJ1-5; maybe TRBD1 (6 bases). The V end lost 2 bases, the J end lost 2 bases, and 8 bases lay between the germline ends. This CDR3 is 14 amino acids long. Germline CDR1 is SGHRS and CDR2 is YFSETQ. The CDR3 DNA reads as TGCGCCAGCAGCTTAGGGGGGGGCAATCAGCCCCAGCATTTT. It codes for CASSLGGGNQPQHF.

CDR3 nucleotides: TGTGCCAGCAGCCACCCGGACAGGCGGGGATTTACCACCGGGGAGCTGTTTTTT. This encodes CASSHPDRRGFTTGELFF. V gene TRBV5-5 combines with J gene TRBJ2-2, with D tentatively TRBD1 (7 bases). Trimming removed 4 bases from V and 4 bases from J, with 23 bases in between. This CDR3 has 18 amino acids. Germline V gene lookup returns CDR1 SGHKS and CDR2 YYEKEE (reference sequence).

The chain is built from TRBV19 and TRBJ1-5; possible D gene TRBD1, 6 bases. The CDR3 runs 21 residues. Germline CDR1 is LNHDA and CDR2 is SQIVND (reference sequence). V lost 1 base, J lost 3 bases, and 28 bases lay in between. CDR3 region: CASSIGQELGQFYRPNQPQHF. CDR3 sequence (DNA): TGTGCCAGTAGTATAGGACAGGAGTTAGGACAATTTTACCGTCCCAATCAGCCCCAGCATTTT.

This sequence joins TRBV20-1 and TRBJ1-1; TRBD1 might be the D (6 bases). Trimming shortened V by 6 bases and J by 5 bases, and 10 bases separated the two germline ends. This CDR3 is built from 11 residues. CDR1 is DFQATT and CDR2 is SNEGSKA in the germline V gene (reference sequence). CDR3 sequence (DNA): TGCAGTGCCGCAGGGGTGACTGAAGCTTTCTTT. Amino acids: CSAAGVTEAFF.

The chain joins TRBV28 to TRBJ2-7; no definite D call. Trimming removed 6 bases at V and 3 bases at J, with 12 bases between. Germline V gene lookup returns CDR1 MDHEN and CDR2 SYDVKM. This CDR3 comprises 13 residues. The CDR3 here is CASSTHGGYEQYF. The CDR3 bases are TGTGCCAGCAGCACACACGGCGGCTACGAGCAGTACTTC.

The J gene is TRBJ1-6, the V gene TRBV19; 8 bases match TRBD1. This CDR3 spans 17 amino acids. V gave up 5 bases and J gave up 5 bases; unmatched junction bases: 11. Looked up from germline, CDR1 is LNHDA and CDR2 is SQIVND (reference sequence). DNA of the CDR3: TGTGCCAGTAGTCCACTCGGCAGGGGGCCTGATAATTCACCCCTCCACTTT. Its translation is CASSPLGRGPDNSPLHF.

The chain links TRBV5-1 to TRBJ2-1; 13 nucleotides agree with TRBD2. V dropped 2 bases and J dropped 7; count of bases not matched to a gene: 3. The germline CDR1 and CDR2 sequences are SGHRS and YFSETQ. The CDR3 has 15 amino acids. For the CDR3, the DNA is TGCGCCAGCAGCTTAACTAGCGGGGGGGGGAATGAGCAGTTCTTC. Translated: CASSLTSGGGNEQFF.

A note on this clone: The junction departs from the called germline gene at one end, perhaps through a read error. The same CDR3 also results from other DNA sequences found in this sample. CDR3 DNA sequence: TGTGCCAGCAGTTTGAGGGGGAATTCACCCCTACACTTT. The encoded protein is CASSLRGNSPLHF. This rearrangement joins TRBV6-5 to TRBJ1-6; D possibly corresponds to TRBD1 (6 bases). The CDR3 covers 13 residues. Per germline, CDR1 MNHEY and CDR2 SVGAGI.

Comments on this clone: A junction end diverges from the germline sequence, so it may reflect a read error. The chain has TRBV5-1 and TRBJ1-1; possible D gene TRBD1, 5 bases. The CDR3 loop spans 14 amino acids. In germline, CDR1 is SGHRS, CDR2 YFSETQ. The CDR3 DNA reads TGCGCCAGCAGCTTTGGACACGAGAACACTGAAGATTTCTTT. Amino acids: CASSFGHENTEDFF.

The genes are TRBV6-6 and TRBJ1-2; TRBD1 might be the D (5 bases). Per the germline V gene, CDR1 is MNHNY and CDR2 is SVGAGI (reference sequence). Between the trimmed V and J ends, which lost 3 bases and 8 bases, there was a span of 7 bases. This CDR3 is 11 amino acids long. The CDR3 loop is CASSYQGGYTF. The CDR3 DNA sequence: TGTGCCAGCAGTTATCAGGGCGGCTACACCTTC.